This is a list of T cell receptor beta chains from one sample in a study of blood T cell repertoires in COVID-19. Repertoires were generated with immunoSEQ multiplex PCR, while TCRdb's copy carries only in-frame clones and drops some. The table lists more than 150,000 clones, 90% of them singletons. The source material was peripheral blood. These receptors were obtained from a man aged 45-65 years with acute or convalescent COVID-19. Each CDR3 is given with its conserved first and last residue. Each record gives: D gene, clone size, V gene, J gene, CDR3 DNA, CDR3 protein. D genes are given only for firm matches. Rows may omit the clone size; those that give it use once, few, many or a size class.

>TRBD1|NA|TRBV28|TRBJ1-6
TGTGCCAGCAGGGTAACAGCAGGGGGCATCTCACCCCTCCACTTT
CASRVTAGGISPLHF
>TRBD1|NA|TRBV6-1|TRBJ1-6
TGTGCCAGCAGTGGTTCCTGGACAGGGGGATATTCACCCCTCCACTTT
CASSGSWTGGYSPLHF
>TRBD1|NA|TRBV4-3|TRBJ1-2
TGCGCCAGCAGCCAAAGAGGTGTGGACAGGGGGTTTTATGGCTACACCTTC
CASSQRGVDRGFYGYTF
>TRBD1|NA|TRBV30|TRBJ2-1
TGTGCCTGGTCCATGGGACAGGGGGTATCCAATGAGCAGTTCTTC
CAWSMGQGVSNEQFF
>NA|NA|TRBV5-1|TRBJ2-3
TGCGCCAGCAGCTTGGTGGCATCCAGCACAGATACGCAGTATTTT
CASSLVASSTDTQYF
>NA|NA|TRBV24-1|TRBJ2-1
TGTGCCACCAGTGAGGTTGATAGCTCCTACAATGAGCAGTTCTTC
CATSEVDSSYNEQFF
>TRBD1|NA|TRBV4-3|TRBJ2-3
TGCGCCAGCAGCCGTACAGGGGCAGATACGCAGTATTTT
CASSRTGADTQYF
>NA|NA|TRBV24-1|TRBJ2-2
TGTGCCACCAGTCGGACTTATAACACCGGGGAGCTGTTTTTT
CATSRTYNTGELFF
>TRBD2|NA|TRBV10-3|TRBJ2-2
TGTGCCATCAACCCTAGCGGGGGCTACCCGACGAACACCGGGGAGCTGTTTTTT
CAINPSGGYPTNTGELFF
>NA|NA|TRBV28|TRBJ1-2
TGTGCCAGCAGTTTATCAGACTATGGCTACACCTTC
CASSLSDYGYTF
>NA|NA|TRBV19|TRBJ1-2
TGTGCCAGTAAAAAAAAGGGAGCTAACTATGGCTACACCTTC
CASKKKGANYGYTF
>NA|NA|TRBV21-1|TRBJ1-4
TGTGCCAGCAGCAAAGCGAACGGGTGGAGAAGACTGTTTTTT
CASSKANGWRRLFF
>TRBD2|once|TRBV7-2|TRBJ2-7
TGTGCCAGCAGCCGGGGGGACTACTCCTACGAGCAGTACTTC
CASSRGDYSYEQYF
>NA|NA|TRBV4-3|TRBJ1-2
TGCGCCAGCAGCCAAGATATGGCTGGGGGCGCAGATGGCTACACCTTC
CASSQDMAGGADGYTF
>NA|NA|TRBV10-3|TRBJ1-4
TGTGCCATCAGTGAGGGTGGGCCGCAAAATGAAAAACTGTTTTTT
CAISEGGPQNEKLFF
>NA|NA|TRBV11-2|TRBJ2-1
TGTGCCAGCAAGCTGAGTAGCGGCAATGAGCAGTTCTTC
CASKLSSGNEQFF
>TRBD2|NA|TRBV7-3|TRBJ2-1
TGTGCCAGCAGCCTGGCTGATAGCGGGGGGGCAGCCAATGAGCAGTTCTTC
CASSLADSGGAANEQFF
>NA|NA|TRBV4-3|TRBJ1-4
TGCGCCAGCAGCCAAGGACTTAATGAAAAACTGTTTTTT
CASSQGLNEKLFF
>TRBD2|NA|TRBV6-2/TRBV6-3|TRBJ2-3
TGTGCCAGCAGTTACACTAGCGGGGGGGGCACAGATACGCAGTATTTT
CASSYTSGGGTDTQYF
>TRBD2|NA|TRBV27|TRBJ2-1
TGTGCCAGCAGTAAAACCAGCGGGAGCTCCTACAATGAGCAGTTCTTC
CASSKTSGSSYNEQFF
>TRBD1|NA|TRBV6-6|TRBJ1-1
TGTGCCAGCAGTCTGACAGGGGGGACTGAAGCTTTCTTT
CASSLTGGTEAFF
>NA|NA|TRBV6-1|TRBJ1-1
TGTGCCAGCAGTGGGGGACACTCTAATCCTCAGATGAACACTGAAGCTTTCTTT
CASSGGHSNPQMNTEAFF
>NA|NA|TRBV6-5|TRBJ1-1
TGTGCCAGCAGTTACCCGGGAGCTTACACTGAAGCTTTCTTT
CASSYPGAYTEAFF
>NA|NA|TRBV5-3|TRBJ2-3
TGTGCCAGAAGCTTGGTCTGGCTAGCGAGTGGCACAGATACGCAGTATTTT
CARSLVWLASGTDTQYF
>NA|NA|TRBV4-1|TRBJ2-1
TGCGCCAGCAGCCAAGTCAATCTAGCGAGAGTCGTGGGAAATGAGCAGTTCTTC
CASSQVNLARVVGNEQFF
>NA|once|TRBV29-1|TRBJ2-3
TGCAGCGTTGAAGTAGCGTGGGGCACAGATACGCAGTATTTT
CSVEVAWGTDTQYF
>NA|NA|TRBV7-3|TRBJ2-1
TGTGCCAGCAGCTTAAATGGGCCCAATGAGCAGTTCTTC
CASSLNGPNEQFF
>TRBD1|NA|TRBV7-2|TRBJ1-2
TGTGCCAGCAGCGAAGGGACAGGGGATGGCTACACCTTC
CASSEGTGDGYTF
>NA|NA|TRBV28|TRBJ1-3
TGTGCCAGCGGATGGCGGGGGGCTGGAAACACCATATATTTT
CASGWRGAGNTIYF
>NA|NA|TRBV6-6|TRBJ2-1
TGTGCCAGCCGCTGGGTCGGGGACTACAATGAGCAGTTCTTC
CASRWVGDYNEQFF
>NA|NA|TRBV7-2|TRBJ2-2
TGTGCCAGCAGCGTCCCACAGGGTACGAACACCGGGGAGCTGTTTTTT
CASSVPQGTNTGELFF
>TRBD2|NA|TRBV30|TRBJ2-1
TGTGCCTGGAGTCAGACTAGCCGGAATGAGCAGTTCTTC
CAWSQTSRNEQFF
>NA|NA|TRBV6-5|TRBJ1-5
TGTGCCAGCAGTTCGGCGGGGACCAATCAGCCCCAGCATTTT
CASSSAGTNQPQHF
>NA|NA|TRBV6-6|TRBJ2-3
TGTGCCAGCAAAAGCGGTAGCACAGATACGCAGTATTTT
CASKSGSTDTQYF
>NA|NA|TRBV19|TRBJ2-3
TGTGCCAGTAGACAGAGAGGGAGGACAGATACGCAGTATTTT
CASRQRGRTDTQYF
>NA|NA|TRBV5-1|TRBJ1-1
TGCGCCAGCAGCTTAAGCGGGACACTGAACACTGAAGCTTTCTTT
CASSLSGTLNTEAFF
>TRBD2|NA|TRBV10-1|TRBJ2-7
TGCGCCAGCAGTGAGTCGTTCGGGGGGTACGAGCAGTACTTC
CASSESFGGYEQYF
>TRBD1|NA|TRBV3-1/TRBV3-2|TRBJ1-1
TGTGCCAGCAGCCTCATGGGACAGGGTATAAACACTGAAGCTTTCTTT
CASSLMGQGINTEAFF
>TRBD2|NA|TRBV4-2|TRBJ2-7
TGTGCCAGCAGCCCTCTAGCGGGAGGGCCGTACGAGCAGTACTTC
CASSPLAGGPYEQYF
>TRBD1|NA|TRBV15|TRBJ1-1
TGTGCCACCAGGGCCCAGACAGGGGCTAACACTGAAGCTTTCTTT
CATRAQTGANTEAFF
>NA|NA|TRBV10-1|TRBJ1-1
TGCGCCAGCAGAGCAGGGGCAACGAACACTGAAGCTTTCTTT
CASRAGATNTEAFF
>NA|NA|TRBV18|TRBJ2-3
TGTGCCAGCTCACCAAAACAGGACTACACAGATACGCAGTATTTT
CASSPKQDYTDTQYF
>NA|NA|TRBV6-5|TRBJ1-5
TGTGCCAGTCGTGGGGCTGGCAATCAGCCCCAGCATTTT
CASRGAGNQPQHF
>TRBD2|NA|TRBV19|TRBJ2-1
TGTGCCAGTGGGACTAGCGGGATATACAATGAGCAGTTCTTC
CASGTSGIYNEQFF
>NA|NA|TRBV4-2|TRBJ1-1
TGTGCCAGCAGCCCGGGATCCTCGAACACTGAAGCTTTCTTT
CASSPGSSNTEAFF
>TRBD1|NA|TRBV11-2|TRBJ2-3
TGTGCCAGCAGCTCCACCGGGACAGGGGGCACAGATACGCAGTATTTT
CASSSTGTGGTDTQYF
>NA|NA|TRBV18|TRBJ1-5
TGTGCCAGCTCCCCGGGAGACTCGGCCAATCAGCCCCAGCATTTT
CASSPGDSANQPQHF
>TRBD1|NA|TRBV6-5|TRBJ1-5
TGTGCCAGCAGTTCCGGGACAGGGGCTAGTCATCAGCCCCAGCATTTT
CASSSGTGASHQPQHF
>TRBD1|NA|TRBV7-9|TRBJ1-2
TGTGCCAGCAGCTTAGTAGGACAGGACCGCAATGGCTACACCTTC
CASSLVGQDRNGYTF
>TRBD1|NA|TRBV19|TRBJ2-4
TGTGCCAGTGGGGGGACAGGGACAAGCATTCAGTACTTC
CASGGTGTSIQYF
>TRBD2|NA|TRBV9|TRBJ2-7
TGTGCCAGCAGCGTCGGGACTAGCATCGAGCAGTACTTC
CASSVGTSIEQYF
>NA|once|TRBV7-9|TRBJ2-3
TGTGCCAGCAGCCCCAGGGGTGGGGGGGCAAGCACAGATACGCAGTATTTT
CASSPRGGGASTDTQYF
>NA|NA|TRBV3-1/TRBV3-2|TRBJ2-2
TGTGCCAGCAGCTCAGGATCCGGGGAGCTGTTTTTT
CASSSGSGELFF
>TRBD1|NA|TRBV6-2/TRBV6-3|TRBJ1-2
TGTGCCAGCAGCAGGGACAGACCCTATGGCTACACCTTC
CASSRDRPYGYTF